Described below is a single T cell receptor beta chain sequence and its context. Antigen unknown. The sample belongs to a study of siplizumab effects on memory and regulatory T cells. General study findings and limits: For siplizumab cultures, the suppressive function of their proliferating Tregs was not confirmed. Unstimulated naive T cells seemed to show more diversity than memory cells did, and they also seemed to be among the major contributors to the alloresponse. Siplizumab produced a significant drop in alloreactive sequences attributable to unstimulated CD4+ memory cells.

The assay covered roughly 100,000 TCR templates per sample. Sequencing was performed with immunoSEQ multiplex PCR; in TCRdb, only in-frame clones are kept and a portion is missing. Seen here are about 100,000 clones, approximately 92% observed once, and the top ten hold about 0.15%. This CDR3 has 15 amino acids. V was clipped by 0 bases and J by 6 bases, with 13 bases between them. From germline, CDR1 is SGHKS and CDR2 YYEKEE (reference sequence). This clonotype was sampled from a human donor in good health. The sequenced material came from CD4+ T cells sorted from blood. This chain connects TRBV5-5 to TRBJ2-1; tentatively, D is TRBD1 or TRBD2 (6 bases each). This CDR3 reads CASSLEGGFVNEQFF. CDR3 bases: TGTGCCAGCAGCTTGGAAGGGGGGTTTGTCAATGAGCAGTTCTTC.